This T cell receptor (beta chain) was found in a study of blood T cell repertoires in COVID-19. As for the study in general: Some COVID-19 samples were acute and others convalescent; all came from the United States, Italy and Spain.

In the authors' methods: Nucleated cell number was recorded as an estimate derived from reference gene primer amplification. TCRdb keeps only in-frame clones here, not all; method: immunoSEQ multiplex PCR. V and J calls and clone size are those listed in that table; D and trimming were worked out from the DNA. The sample contains around 140,000 clones, about 89% of which appear only once. CDR1 and CDR2 (germline): MNHEY, SMNVEV (reference sequence). This CDR3 is built from 19 residues. The V segment lost 5 bases and the J segment 1 base; nucleotides outside the gene matches: 12. The material sequenced was peripheral blood. The sequence was collected from a man aged 45-60 years with active COVID-19. The chain employs TRBV27 and TRBJ1-5, with 12 bases lining up with TRBD1. DNA for the CDR3: TGTGCCAGCAGTACACTTCCCGGGACAGGGGGCTTAAGCAATCAGCCCCAGCATTTT. Amino acids: CASSTLPGTGGLSNQPQHF.